A single sample gave rise to the 14 T cell receptor beta chains below, sequenced in a study of T cells after yellow fever vaccination. TCRdb re-derived calls from the 5' RACE reads in MiXCR, one entry per CDR3 protein. Found here are 300,000 to 400,000 distinct CDR3 sequences, around 12% of them singletons; the top ten hold roughly 3%. The specimen was CD4+ T cells sorted from PBMCs, collected 15 days after the yellow fever booster vaccination. The receptors here all came from a man aged 18 to 30 who received the YFV17D yellow fever vaccine.

In this sample, this clonotype turned up a few times. The V gene is TRBV5-1, the J gene TRBJ2-5; 13 bases agree with TRBD2. The germline gives CDR1 SGHRS, CDR2 YFSETQ. The trim removed 4 bases at V and 4 bases at J, leaving 7 bases unmatched. This CDR3 comprises 16 residues. CDR3 amino acids: CASSPTSGGGLETQYF. The CDR3 bases are TGCGCCAGCAGCCCCACTAGCGGGGGGGGCTTAGAGACCCAGTACTTC.

This clonotype was seen at least ten times. The chain combines TRBV24-1 with TRBJ2-1, with D perhaps TRBD2 (6 bases). V was pared by 3 bases and J by 1 base, with 12 bases between. The CDR3 runs to 16 residues. In germline, CDR1 is KGHDR, CDR2 SFDVKD. The CDR3 DNA sequence: TGTGCCACCAGTGATGAACGGGGGTATTCCTACAATGAGCAGTTCTTC. Translation: CATSDERGYSYNEQFF.

J is TRBJ1-3 and V is TRBV6-5; no definite D call. V lost 2 bases, J lost 0 bases, and 8 bases lay in between. This CDR3 is 15 amino acids long. Germline V lookup: CDR1 MNHEY, CDR2 SVGAGI. DNA for the CDR3: TGTGCCAGCAGTTACGGCGTCCACTCTGGAAACACCATATATTTT. Residues: CASSYGVHSGNTIYF.

V gene TRBV28 combines with J gene TRBJ1-6; no reliable D call. Germline loops: CDR1 MDHEN, CDR2 SYDVKM. The CDR3 runs 12 residues. Trimming took 6 bases from V and 8 from J, leaving 8 bases between them. The chain's CDR3 is CASRLVHSPLHF. The CDR3 DNA reads TGTGCCAGCAGATTAGTGCATTCACCCCTCCACTTT.

The V gene is TRBV19, the J gene TRBJ1-1; unclear D gene. CDR3 length: 14 residues. The germline V gene encodes CDR1 LNHDA and CDR2 SQIVND (reference sequence). The V gene lost 5 bases and the J gene lost 4 bases, with 14 bases spanning the gap. CDR3 DNA: TGTGCCAGTAGTTCTCCCAGTCTGGGCACTGAAGCTTTCTTT. Translating it yields CASSSPSLGTEAFF.

The chain couples TRBV12-5 to TRBJ2-3; no definite D call. The germline V gene encodes CDR1 LGHNT and CDR2 FRNRAP. V was trimmed by 6 bases and J by 4 bases, leaving 11 bases between them. CDR3 size: 13 residues. CDR3 in amino acids: CASGFPLPDTQYF. The DNA of the CDR3 is TGTGCTAGTGGGTTCCCCCTCCCAGATACGCAGTATTTT.

The rearrangement joins TRBV6-2 or TRBV6-3 to TRBJ1-5; D is unresolved. CDR3 length equals 14 residues. The V and J ends lost 4 bases and 3 bases respectively, with 10 bases between them. CDR1 MNHEY and CDR2 SVGEGT come from the germline V gene. This CDR3 reads CASSFGRYNQPQHF. For the CDR3, the DNA is TGTGCCAGCAGTTTTGGCCGATACAATCAGCCCCAGCATTTT.

The V gene is TRBV6-1, the J gene TRBJ1-2; the D is unclear. The germline V and J ends were trimmed by 8 bases and 3 bases, with 13 bases remaining between them. Germline V gives CDR1 MNHNS, CDR2 SASEGT. The CDR3 has 13 amino acids. This CDR3 is CASRLFLDYGYTF. The CDR3 DNA reads TGTGCCAGCCGCCTCTTCCTAGACTATGGCTACACCTTC.

This clonotype was counted at least ten times. V is TRBV20-1 and J is TRBJ2-3; 11 bases match TRBD2. CDR3 length: 17 residues. V gave up 0 bases and J gave up 6 bases; unmatched junction bases: 11. Germline V gives CDR1 DFQATT, CDR2 SNEGSKA (reference sequence). CDR3 nucleotide sequence: TGCAGTGCTAGAGATCCGGGTAGCGGGGGGGCCGCGGATACGCAGTATTTT. It is translated as CSARDPGSGGAADTQYF.

This clonotype came up a few times. The V gene is TRBV20-1, the J gene TRBJ2-7, with D perhaps matching TRBD1 (6 bases). CDR3 size: 13 residues. Trimming pared 3 bases from V and 2 bases from J, leaving 11 bases between. The germline V gene encodes CDR1 DFQATT and CDR2 SNEGSKA (reference sequence). CDR3 sequence: CSASRDITYEQYF. Here the CDR3 DNA reads TGCAGTGCTAGCCGGGACATCACCTACGAGCAGTACTTC.

This clonotype appeared many times. J is TRBJ1-1 and V is TRBV5-1; D is undetermined. V lost 0 bases and J 0 bases, leaving 12 bases between the germline ends. The CDR3 spans 16 residues. The germline V gene has CDR1 SGHRS and CDR2 YFSETQ. CDR3 sequence (DNA): TGCGCCAGCAGCTTGGGGGTAAACCGGATGAACACTGAAGCTTTCTTT. Translated: CASSLGVNRMNTEAFF. The whole variable domain, remainder taken from reference TRBV5-1 and TRBJ1-1, is KAGVTQTPRYLIKTRGQQVTLSCSPISGHRSVSWYQQTPGQGLQFLFEYFSETQRNKGNFPGRFSGRQFSNSRSEMNVSTLELGDSALYLCASSLGVNRMNTEAFFGQGTRLTVV.

This clonotype was seen more than once but under ten times. The CDR3 DNA is TGTGCCAGCAACAGGGGCCCACCGAGGGGGCAGTTCTTC. This translates into CASNRGPPRGQFF. This sequence joins TRBV12-3 or TRBV12-4 and TRBJ2-1; 7 bases fit TRBD1. Trimming removed 7 bases from V and 12 bases from J; junction bases left unmatched: 12. CDR3 size: 13 residues.

This clonotype was seen ten or more times. The genes are TRBV18 and TRBJ1-1; unclear D gene. The V end lost 3 bases, the J end lost 2 bases, and 7 bases lay between the germline ends. Germline V gene data show CDR1 as KGHSH and CDR2 as LQKENI. The CDR3 extends over 13 amino acids. The CDR3 here is CASSPTLNTEAFF. The CDR3, as DNA: TGTGCCAGCTCACCCACATTAAACACTGAAGCTTTCTTT.

This clonotype has a handful of counts. The chain couples TRBV10-3 to TRBJ1-2, with TRBD1 as a possible D gene (5 bases). Trimming pared 10 bases from V and 2 bases from J, leaving 14 bases between. CDR3 length equals 13 residues. Germline V gives CDR1 ENHRY, CDR2 SYGVKD. The CDR3 is CATTSRANYGYTF. The CDR3 bases are TGTGCCACGACATCCAGGGCGAACTATGGCTACACCTTC.